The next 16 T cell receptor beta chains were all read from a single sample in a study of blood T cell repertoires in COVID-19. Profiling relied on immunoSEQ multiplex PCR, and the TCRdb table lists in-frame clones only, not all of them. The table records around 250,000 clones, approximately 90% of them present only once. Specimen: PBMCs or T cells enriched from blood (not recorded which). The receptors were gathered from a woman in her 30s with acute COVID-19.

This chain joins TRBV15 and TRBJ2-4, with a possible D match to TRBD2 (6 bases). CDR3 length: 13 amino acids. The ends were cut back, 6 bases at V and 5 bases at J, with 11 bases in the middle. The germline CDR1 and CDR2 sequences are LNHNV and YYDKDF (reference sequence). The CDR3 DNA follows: TGTGCCACCAGGGGAGGACGGGAAAACATTCAGTACTTC. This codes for CATRGGRENIQYF.

Here the CDR3 reads CASSQDLPSGSTDTQYF. In DNA, the CDR3 is TGCGCCAGCAGCCAAGATCTGCCTAGCGGTAGCACAGATACGCAGTATTTT. This chain joins TRBV4-3 and TRBJ2-3, with 7 bases matching TRBD2. V shed 0 bases, J shed 0 bases, and the junction held 6 bases outside the gene matches. This CDR3 has 17 residues. The V gene's germline CDR1 is LGHNA and CDR2 YSLEER.

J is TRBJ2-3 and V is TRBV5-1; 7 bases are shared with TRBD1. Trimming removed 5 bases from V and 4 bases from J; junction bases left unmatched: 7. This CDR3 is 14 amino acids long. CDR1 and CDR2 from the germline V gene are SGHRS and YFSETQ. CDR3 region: CASRPETGSDTQYF. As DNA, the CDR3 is TGCGCCAGCAGGCCTGAGACAGGGTCAGATACGCAGTATTTT.

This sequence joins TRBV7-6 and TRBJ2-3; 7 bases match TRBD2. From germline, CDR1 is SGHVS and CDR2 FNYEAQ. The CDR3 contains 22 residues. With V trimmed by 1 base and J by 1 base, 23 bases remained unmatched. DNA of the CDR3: TGTGCCAGCAGCTTAGACCTTTTCGGTTTGGCGGGGGACGGAGGCGGCACAGATACGCAGTATTTT. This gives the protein CASSLDLFGLAGDGGGTDTQYF.

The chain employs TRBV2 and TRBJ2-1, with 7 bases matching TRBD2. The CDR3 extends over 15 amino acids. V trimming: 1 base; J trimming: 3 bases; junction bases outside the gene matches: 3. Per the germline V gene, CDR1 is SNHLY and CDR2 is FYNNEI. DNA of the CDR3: TGTGCCAGCAGTGAAGGTGGCGGGAGCTACAATGAGCAGTTCTTC. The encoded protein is CASSEGGGSYNEQFF.

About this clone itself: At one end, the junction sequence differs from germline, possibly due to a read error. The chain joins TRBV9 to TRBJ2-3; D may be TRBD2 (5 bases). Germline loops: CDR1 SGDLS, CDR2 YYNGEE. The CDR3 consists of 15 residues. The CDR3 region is CASTVKEASTDTQYF. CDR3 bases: TGTGCCAGCACCGTAAAGGAGGCTAGCACAGATACGCAGTATTTT.

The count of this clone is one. The CDR3 loop reads CAISRSLGTQYF. In nucleotides, the CDR3 is TGTGCCATCAGCAGATCCTTGGGCACGCAGTATTTT. The J gene is TRBJ2-3, the V gene TRBV10-3; no firm D call. Trimming removed 6 bases at V and 9 bases at J, with 13 bases between. The germline CDR1 and CDR2 sequences are ENHRY and SYGVKD. CDR3 length equals 12 residues.

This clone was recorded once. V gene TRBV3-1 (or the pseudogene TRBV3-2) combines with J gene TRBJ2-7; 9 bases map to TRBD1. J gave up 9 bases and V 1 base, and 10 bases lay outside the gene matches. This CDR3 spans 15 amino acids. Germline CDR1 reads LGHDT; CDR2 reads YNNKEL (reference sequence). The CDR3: CASSQGGQGPGGQYF. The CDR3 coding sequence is TGTGCCAGCAGCCAAGGAGGACAGGGGCCTGGGGGGCAGTACTTC.

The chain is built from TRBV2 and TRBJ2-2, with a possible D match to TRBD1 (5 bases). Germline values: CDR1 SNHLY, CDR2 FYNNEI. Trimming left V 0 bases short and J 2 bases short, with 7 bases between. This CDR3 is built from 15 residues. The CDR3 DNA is TGTGCCAGCAGTGAAGCAGGGGTCAACACCGGGGAGCTGTTTTTT. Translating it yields CASSEAGVNTGELFF.

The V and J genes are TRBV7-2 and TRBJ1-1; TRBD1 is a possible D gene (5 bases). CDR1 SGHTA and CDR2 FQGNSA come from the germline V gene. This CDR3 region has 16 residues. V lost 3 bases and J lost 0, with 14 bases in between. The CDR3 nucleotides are TGTGCCAGCAGCTTCGGTCAGGGCCACTTGAACACTGAAGCTTTCTTT. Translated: CASSFGQGHLNTEAFF.

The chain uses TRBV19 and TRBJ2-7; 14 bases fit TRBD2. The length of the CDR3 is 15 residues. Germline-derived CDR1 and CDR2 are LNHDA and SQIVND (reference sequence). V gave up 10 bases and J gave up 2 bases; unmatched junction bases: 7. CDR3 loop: CAIGTSGSSAYEQYF. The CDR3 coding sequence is TGTGCCATCGGGACTAGCGGGAGTAGCGCCTACGAGCAGTACTTC. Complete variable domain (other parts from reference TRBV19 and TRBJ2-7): DGGITQSPKYLFRKEGQNVTLSCEQNLNHDAMYWYRQDPGQGLRLIYYSQIVNDFQKGDIAEGYSVSREKKESFPLTVTSAQKNPTAFYLCAIGTSGSSAYEQYFGPGTRLTVT.

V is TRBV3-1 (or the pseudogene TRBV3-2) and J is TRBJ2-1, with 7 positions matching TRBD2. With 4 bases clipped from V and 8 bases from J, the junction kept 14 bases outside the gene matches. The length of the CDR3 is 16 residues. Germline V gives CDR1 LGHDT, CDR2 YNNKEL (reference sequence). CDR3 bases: TGTGCCAGCAGCCCACGACTAGCAAGTCGTGTCGATGAGCAGTTCTTC. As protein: CASSPRLASRVDEQFF.

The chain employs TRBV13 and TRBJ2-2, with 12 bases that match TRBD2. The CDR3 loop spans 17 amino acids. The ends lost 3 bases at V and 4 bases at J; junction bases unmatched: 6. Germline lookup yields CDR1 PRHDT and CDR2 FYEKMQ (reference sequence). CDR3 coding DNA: TGTGCCAGCAGCTTCTCTAGCGGGAGGGCCCTCACCGGGGAGCTGTTTTTT. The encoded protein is CASSFSSGRALTGELFF.

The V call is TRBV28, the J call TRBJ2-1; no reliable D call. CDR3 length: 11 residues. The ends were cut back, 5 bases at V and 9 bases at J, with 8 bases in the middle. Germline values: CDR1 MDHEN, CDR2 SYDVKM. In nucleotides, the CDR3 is TGTGCCAGCAGTCCGGGTCCTGAGCAGTTCTTC. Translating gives CASSPGPEQFF.

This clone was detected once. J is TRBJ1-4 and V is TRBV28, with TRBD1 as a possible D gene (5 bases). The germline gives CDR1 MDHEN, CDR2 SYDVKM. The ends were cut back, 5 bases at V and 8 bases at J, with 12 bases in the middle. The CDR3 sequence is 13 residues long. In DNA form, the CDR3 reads TGTGCCAGCAGTACACCGAAGGGGGAAAAACTGTTTTTT. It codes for CASSTPKGEKLFF.

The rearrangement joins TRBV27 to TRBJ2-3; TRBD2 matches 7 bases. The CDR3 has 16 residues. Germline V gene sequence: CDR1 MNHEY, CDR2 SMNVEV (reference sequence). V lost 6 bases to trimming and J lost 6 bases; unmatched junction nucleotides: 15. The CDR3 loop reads CASSPPFGGGVDTQYF. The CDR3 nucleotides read TGTGCCAGCAGCCCACCTTTTGGGGGGGGAGTGGATACGCAGTATTTT.